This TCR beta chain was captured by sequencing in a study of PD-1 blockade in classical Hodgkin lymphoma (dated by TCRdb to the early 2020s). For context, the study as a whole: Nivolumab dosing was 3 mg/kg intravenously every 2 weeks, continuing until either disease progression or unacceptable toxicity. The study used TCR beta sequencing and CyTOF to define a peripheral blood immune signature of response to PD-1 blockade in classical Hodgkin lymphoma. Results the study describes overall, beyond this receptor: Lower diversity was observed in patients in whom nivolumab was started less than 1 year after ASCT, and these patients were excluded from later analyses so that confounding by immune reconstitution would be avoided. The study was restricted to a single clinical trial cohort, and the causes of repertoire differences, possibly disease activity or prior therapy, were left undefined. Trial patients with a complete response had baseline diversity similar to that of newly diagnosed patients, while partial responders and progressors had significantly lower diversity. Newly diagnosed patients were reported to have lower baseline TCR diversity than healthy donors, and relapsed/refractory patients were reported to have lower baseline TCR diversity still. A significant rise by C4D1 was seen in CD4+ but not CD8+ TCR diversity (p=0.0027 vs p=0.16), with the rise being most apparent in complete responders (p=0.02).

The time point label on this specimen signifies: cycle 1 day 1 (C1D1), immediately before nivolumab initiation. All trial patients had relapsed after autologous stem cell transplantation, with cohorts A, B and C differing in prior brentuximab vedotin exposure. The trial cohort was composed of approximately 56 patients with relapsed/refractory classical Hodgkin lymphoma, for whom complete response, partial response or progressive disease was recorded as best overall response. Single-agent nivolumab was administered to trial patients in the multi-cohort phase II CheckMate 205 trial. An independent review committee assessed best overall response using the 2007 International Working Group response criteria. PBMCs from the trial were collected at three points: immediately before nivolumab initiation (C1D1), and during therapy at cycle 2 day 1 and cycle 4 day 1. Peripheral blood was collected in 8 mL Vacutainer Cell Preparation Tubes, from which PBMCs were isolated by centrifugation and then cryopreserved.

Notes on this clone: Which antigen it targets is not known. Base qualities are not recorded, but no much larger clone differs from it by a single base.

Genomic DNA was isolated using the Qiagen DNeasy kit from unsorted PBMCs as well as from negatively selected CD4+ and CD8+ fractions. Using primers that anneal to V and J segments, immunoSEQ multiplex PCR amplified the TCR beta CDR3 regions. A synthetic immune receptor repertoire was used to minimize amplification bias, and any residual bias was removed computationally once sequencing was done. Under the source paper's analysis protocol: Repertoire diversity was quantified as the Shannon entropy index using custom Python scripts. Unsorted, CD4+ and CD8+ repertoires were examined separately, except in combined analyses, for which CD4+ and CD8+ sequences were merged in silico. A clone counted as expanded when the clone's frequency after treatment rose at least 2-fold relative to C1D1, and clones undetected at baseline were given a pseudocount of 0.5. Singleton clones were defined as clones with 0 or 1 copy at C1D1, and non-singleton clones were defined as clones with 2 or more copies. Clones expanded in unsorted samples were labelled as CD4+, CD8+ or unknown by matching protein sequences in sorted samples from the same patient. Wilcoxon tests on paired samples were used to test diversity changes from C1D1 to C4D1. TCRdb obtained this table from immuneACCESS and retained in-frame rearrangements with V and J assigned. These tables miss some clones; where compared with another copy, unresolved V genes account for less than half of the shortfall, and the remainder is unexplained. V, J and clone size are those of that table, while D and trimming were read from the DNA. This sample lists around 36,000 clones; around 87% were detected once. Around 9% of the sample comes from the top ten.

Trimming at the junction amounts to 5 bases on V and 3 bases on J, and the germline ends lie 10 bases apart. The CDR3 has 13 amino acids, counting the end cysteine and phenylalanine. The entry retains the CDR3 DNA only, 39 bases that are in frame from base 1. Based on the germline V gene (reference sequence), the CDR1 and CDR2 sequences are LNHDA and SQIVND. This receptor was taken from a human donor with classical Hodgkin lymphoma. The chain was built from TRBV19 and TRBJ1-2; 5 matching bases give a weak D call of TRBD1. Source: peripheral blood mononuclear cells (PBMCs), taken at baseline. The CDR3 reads CASSLGLYYGYTF. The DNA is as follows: TGTGCCAGTAGTCTGGGGCTCTACTATGGCTACACCTTC.